These 32 T cell receptor beta chains originate from one sample sequenced in a study of blood T cells in healthy people across ages. A second PCR, run for roughly 7 to 12 cycles, used a sample-barcoded 5' primer plus a J-beta primer mix. One entry per CDR3 protein results from TCRdb running MiXCR on the 5' RACE reads. The sample lists roughly 680,000 distinct CDR3 sequences, over 40% seen once, with about 13% in the top ten. Sequencing was carried out using blood. The receptors here all came from a woman over 75 in good health.

The J gene is TRBJ2-1, the V gene TRBV10-3, with no clear D. V lost 10 bases to trimming and J lost 0 bases, with 13 bases between them. Germline V gene sequence: CDR1 ENHRY, CDR2 SYGVKD. The CDR3 sequence is 14 residues long. This CDR3 reads CATAEGSSYNEQFF. The CDR3 DNA reads as TGTGCCACCGCGGAAGGCAGCTCCTACAATGAGCAGTTCTTC.

This clonotype was seen repeatedly, ten times or more. The chain joins TRBV6-6 to TRBJ2-3; no clear D gene. CDR1 is MNHNY and CDR2 is SVGAGI in the germline V gene (reference sequence). This CDR3 region has 12 residues. With 6 bases removed from V and 7 bases from J, the gap between germline ends came to 11 bases. The chain's CDR3 is CASSETTYTQYF. CDR3 DNA sequence: TGTGCCAGCAGCGAAACAACCTATACGCAGTATTTT.

The chain is built from TRBV14 and TRBJ1-1; unclear D gene. CDR1 is SGHDN and CDR2 is FVKESK in the germline V gene. The CDR3 is made up of 14 amino acids. V lost 1 base and J lost 5, with 11 bases in between. The CDR3 region is CASSQGVYWTEAFF. CDR3 sequence (DNA): TGTGCCAGCAGCCAAGGAGTTTATTGGACTGAAGCTTTCTTT.

This clonotype has a count of ten or more. V gene TRBV5-1 combines with J gene TRBJ2-1; 7 bases agree with TRBD2. Germline assignment: CDR1 SGHRS and CDR2 YFSETQ. CDR3 size: 14 residues. The ends lost 2 bases at V and 4 bases at J; junction bases unmatched: 3. CDR3 protein: CASSLSGAYNEQFF. The CDR3 bases are TGCGCCAGCAGCTTAAGCGGGGCTTACAATGAGCAGTTCTTC.

This clonotype occurred once. The chain is built from TRBV11-3 and TRBJ2-3; the match to TRBD2 covers 10 bases. The germline V gene encodes CDR1 SGHNT and CDR2 YENEEA. The J segment lost 4 bases and the V segment lost 5 bases, leaving 6 bases of the junction unmatched. This CDR3 contains 15 residues. CDR3 amino acids: CASSPSGSEADTQYF. The CDR3 DNA sequence: TGTGCCAGCAGCCCTAGCGGGAGTGAGGCAGATACGCAGTATTTT.

The chain has TRBV12-3 or TRBV12-4 and TRBJ2-2; D might be TRBD1 (6 bases). This CDR3 has 12 residues. Deletions cut 6 bases from V and 13 bases from J, with 15 bases between. The CDR3 region has the DNA TGTGCCAGCAGCCCGACAGGAGGTGGGCTGTTTTTT. It is translated as CASSPTGGGLFF.

The sample holds one count of this clonotype. A much larger clone lies a single base off, so this may be a read error. The rearrangement uses TRBV20-1 and TRBJ2-3; TRBD2 might be the D (5 bases). Germline V gives CDR1 DFQATT, CDR2 SNEGSKA (reference sequence). This CDR3 has 15 amino acids. V was clipped by 2 bases and J by 4 bases, with 16 bases between them. CDR3 in DNA: TGCAGTGCTAGAAGCGGCGCCGGGGTCCCAGATACGCAGTATTTT. Its translation: CSARSGAGVPDTQYF.

The rearrangement joins TRBV7-2 to TRBJ1-1; 7 bases line up with TRBD1. Unmatched junction bases numbered 8, after V lost 6 bases and J lost 4 bases. CDR1 and CDR2 (germline): SGHTA, FQGNSA. This CDR3 is built from 14 residues. The CDR3 DNA reads TGTGCCAGCAGTATTGCCAGGGGGGTCACTGAAGCTTTCTTT. Amino acids: CASSIARGVTEAFF.

As regards this clonotype: This may stem from a read error, because a much larger clone lies one nucleotide away. The rearrangement links TRBV4-2 to TRBJ2-7; D is undetermined. The CDR3 loop spans 13 amino acids. Germline V lookup: CDR1 LGHNA, CDR2 YNFKEQ. CDR3 amino acids: CASSRELSCEQYF. The CDR3 nucleotides read TGTGCCAGCAGCCGCGAACTGTCCTGCGAGCAGTACTTC.

This clonotype was observed a handful of times. This chain links TRBV21-1 with TRBJ2-6; the D segment call TRBD2 is taken from the table without a DNA check. TRBV21-1 is labeled a pseudogene. The CDR3 covers 17 residues. The CDR3: CASNAGTPRSGANVLTF. DNA for the CDR3: TGTGCCAGCAACGCCGGGACTCCCCGCTCTGGGGCCAACGTCCTGACTTTC.

This clonotype has a single count. It may be a read error: a sequence one base away is much more abundant. The rearrangement joins TRBV6-1 to TRBJ2-1; D gene uncertain. CDR3 length: 13 amino acids. Between the trimmed V and J ends, which lost 2 bases and 13 bases, there was a span of 15 bases. Per the germline V gene, CDR1 is MNHNS and CDR2 is SASEGT. The CDR3 DNA reads as TGTGCCAGCAGTGAAAGGGTTGTGGTGACCCAGTTCTTC. It yields the protein CASSERVVVTQFF.

A remark on this clonotype: It may be a read error: a sequence one base away is much more abundant. The chain joins TRBV11-1 to TRBJ2-3, with 7 bases aligning to TRBD2. The length of the CDR3 is 14 residues. Germline-derived CDR1 and CDR2 are SGHAT and FQDESV (reference sequence). CDR3 nucleotide sequence: TGTGCCAGCTGCTTAGGCGGGAGAATAGATACGCAGTATTTT. It yields the protein CASCLGGRIDTQYF.

Details on this clonotype: Given a much more abundant clone one base away, this may be a read error. V is TRBV2 and J is TRBJ2-3; the D gene is possibly TRBD1 (6 bases). The CDR3 has 18 residues. Germline-derived CDR1 and CDR2 are SNHLY and FYNNEI. CDR3 nucleotide sequence: TGTGCCGGCAGTGATAAGAGGGACATTGTCAGTAGCACAGATACGCAGTATTTT. It encodes CAGSDKRDIVSSTDTQYF. Full variable domain (missing parts from reference TRBV2 and TRBJ2-3): EPEVTQTPSHQVTQMGQEVILRCVPISNHLYFYWYRQILGQKVEFLVSFYNNEISEKSEIFDDQFSVERPDGSNFTLKIRSTKLEDSAMYFCAGSDKRDIVSSTDTQYFGPGTRLTVL.

As concerns this clonotype: A single base separates this from a much larger clone, so it may be a read error. The chain links TRBV20-1 to TRBJ2-5; D might be TRBD2 (5 bases). The ends were cut back, 0 bases at V and 1 base at J, with 15 bases in the middle. CDR1 DFQATT and CDR2 SNEGSKA come from the germline V gene (reference sequence). The CDR3 is made up of 16 amino acids. CDR3 amino acids: CSARDQGRAVQETQYF. CDR3 sequence (DNA): TGCAGTGCTAGAGATCAAGGGCGAGCGGTCCAAGAGACCCAGTACTTC.

This clonotype appeared a few times. The rearrangement joins TRBV18 to TRBJ1-5, with TRBD1 matching over 9 bases. Germline values: CDR1 KGHSH, CDR2 LQKENI. The V gene end was trimmed by 6 bases and the J gene end by 5 bases; junction bases not matched to a gene: 5. This CDR3 has 14 residues. DNA for the CDR3: TGTGCCAGCTCGGCGGGACAGGGAGATCAGCCCCAGCATTTT. It yields the protein CASSAGQGDQPQHF.

This clonotype was observed at least ten times. The V call is TRBV25-1, the J call TRBJ2-7; 8 bases are shared with TRBD1. In germline, CDR1 is MGHDK, CDR2 SYGVNS. The CDR3 is 14 residues long. After removal of 5 bases from V and 3 bases from J, the junction contained 6 bases not matched to a gene. CDR3 sequence (DNA): TGTGCCAGCAGTAAAACCGGACAGGGCTACGAGCAGTACTTC. Translation: CASSKTGQGYEQYF.

In this sample, this clonotype turned up a few times. J is TRBJ2-5 and V is TRBV27, with D maybe TRBD1 (5 bases). Germline values: CDR1 MNHEY, CDR2 SMNVEV (reference sequence). Between the trimmed V and J ends, which lost 8 bases and 11 bases, there was a span of 21 bases. This CDR3 region has 13 residues. This CDR3 reads CASSRDRSDGQYF. In nucleotides, the CDR3 is TGTGCCAGCTCCCGTGACAGATCCGACGGGCAGTACTTC.

This clonotype was seen repeatedly, ten times or more. This chain uses TRBV7-9 with TRBJ2-5, with D unclear. This CDR3 has 14 residues. The germline V and J ends were trimmed by 7 bases and 3 bases, with 15 bases remaining between them. Germline CDR1 and CDR2: SEHNR and FQNEAQ (reference sequence). The DNA for the CDR3 is TGTGCCAGCATCCCCCATGACGGCAAAGAGACCCAGTACTTC. Its protein product is CASIPHDGKETQYF.

The chain combines TRBV6-5 with TRBJ1-1; D gene ambiguous. V was trimmed by 2 bases and J by 3 bases, leaving 10 bases between them. The length of the CDR3 is 14 residues. Germline assignment: CDR1 MNHEY and CDR2 SVGAGI. As DNA, the CDR3 is TGTGCCAGCAGTTACGCGTTAGTGGACACTGAAGCTTTCTTT. It codes for CASSYALVDTEAFF.

In its sample, this clonotype was seen once. CDR3 loop: CATLGDSTDGYTF. CDR3 nucleotide sequence: TGTGCCACCCTCGGGGACAGCACGGATGGCTACACCTTC. The chain couples TRBV6-2 or TRBV6-3 to TRBJ1-2; 7 nucleotides align to TRBD1. Germline V gene lookup returns CDR1 MNHEY and CDR2 SVGEGT. J was trimmed by 6 bases and V by 10 bases; bases with no gene match: 11. The CDR3 is 13 amino acids.

The J gene is TRBJ2-3, the V gene TRBV7-2; 7 bases are shared with TRBD1. The CDR3 has 14 amino acids. CDR1 SGHTA and CDR2 FQGNSA come from the germline V gene. Trimming took 5 bases from V and 2 from J; bases not matched to a gene: 4. CDR3: CASSQQGHTDTQYF. CDR3 bases: TGTGCCAGCAGCCAACAGGGGCACACAGATACGCAGTATTTT.

A word on this clonotype: One junction end disagrees with the germline gene, perhaps due to a read error. This chain uses TRBV6-5 with TRBJ2-5, with a tentative D call TRBD1 (6 bases). The J call is doubtful: the DNA matches TRBJ2-7 better. Germline V gene sequence: CDR1 MNHEY, CDR2 SVGAGI. The CDR3 consists of 13 residues. The CDR3 DNA reads as TGTGCCGGCAGTCGGAACAGGGATTCCGAGCAGTACTTC. It is translated as CAGSRNRDSEQYF.

With regard to this clonotype: This clone may be a read error of a much larger clone one base away. The J gene is TRBJ2-1, the V gene TRBV2; D tentatively fits TRBD1 or TRBD2 (5 bases each). CDR1 is SNHLY and CDR2 is FYNNEI in the germline V gene. V lost 3 bases and J lost 2, with 14 bases in between. The CDR3 extends over 16 amino acids. CDR3 DNA sequence: TGTGCCAGCAGTGACCGAGCGGTAGGGGCCTACAATGAGCAGTTCTTC. This translates into CASSDRAVGAYNEQFF. The variable domain in full, completed from reference TRBV2 and TRBJ2-1, reads EPEVTQTPSHQVTQMGQEVILRCVPISNHLYFYWYRQILGQKVEFLVSFYNNEISEKSEIFDDQFSVERPDGSNFTLKIRSTKLEDSAMYFCASSDRAVGAYNEQFFGPGTRLTVL.

In regard to this clonotype: A clone one base away is much larger, so this may be a read error. The chain links TRBV20-1 to TRBJ2-1; D might be TRBD2 (6 bases). This CDR3 spans 17 amino acids. V shed 3 bases and J shed 1 base, with 19 bases lying between them. Germline V gene lookup returns CDR1 DFQATT and CDR2 SNEGSKA (reference sequence). CDR3 protein: CSARGWDRTTSYNEQFF. CDR3 DNA: TGCAGTGCTAGGGGGTGGGACCGGACTACTTCCTACAATGAGCAGTTCTTC.

In this sample, this clonotype turned up many times. The chain joins TRBV24-1 to TRBJ2-7; D not resolved. This CDR3 has 13 residues. Deletions cut 6 bases from V and 3 bases from J, with 11 bases between. Germline values: CDR1 KGHDR, CDR2 SFDVKD. The CDR3 DNA sequence: TGTGCCACCAGTCAAACAGTAGGCTACGAGCAGTACTTC. It translates to CATSQTVGYEQYF.

This clonotype was counted between two and nine times. This sequence joins TRBV16 and TRBJ1-2; no reliable D call. Per the germline V gene, CDR1 is KGHSY and CDR2 is FQNENV. The V and J ends lost 4 bases and 3 bases respectively, with 12 bases between them. The CDR3 has 14 amino acids. CDR3 loop: CASSRDLVDYGYTF. CDR3 DNA: TGTGCCAGCAGCCGGGATCTGGTGGACTATGGCTACACCTTC.

This clonotype was detected only once. A read error may be the cause here, since a much bigger clone is one base away. The J gene is TRBJ2-7, the V gene TRBV29-1; perhaps TRBD1 as D (6 bases). In germline, CDR1 is SQVTM, CDR2 ANQGSEA. Trimming removed 6 bases from V and 2 bases from J, with 11 bases in between. This CDR3 is 12 amino acids long. The CDR3 sequence is CSVVQGAYEQYF. The CDR3 region has the DNA TGCAGCGTCGTACAGGGTGCCTACGAGCAGTACTTC.

This chain connects TRBV4-1 to TRBJ2-4; 9 bases are shared with TRBD1. V was clipped by 3 bases and J by 3 bases; unmatched bases: 6. CDR3 length: 16 residues. CDR1 MGHRA and CDR2 YSYEKL come from the germline V gene. For the CDR3, the DNA is TGCGCCAGCAGCCACAGGGACAGGGAGGGCAAAAACATTCAGTACTTC. Encoded protein: CASSHRDREGKNIQYF.

Ten or more counts support this clonotype. A much larger clone sits a single nucleotide away, making a read error possible. V and J are TRBV20-1 and TRBJ2-5; 7 nucleotides line up with TRBD2. CDR3 length equals 15 residues. The germline V gene encodes CDR1 DFQATT and CDR2 SNEGSKA (reference sequence). Trimming removed 6 bases from V and 11 bases from J; junction bases left unmatched: 21. CDR3 DNA: TGCAGTGCCCCCCGGGCGGGGGAGTTATGGAGTGAGCAGTACTTC. It codes for CSAPRAGELWSEQYF.

Comments on this clonotype: A much larger clonotype is one base distant, so this may be a read error. The chain is built from TRBV5-1 and TRBJ2-1, with TRBD1 matching 8 bases. The J call may be faulty, since TRBJ2-7 better matches the DNA end. This CDR3 has 16 residues. The germline V gene encodes CDR1 SGHRS and CDR2 YFSETQ. This chain's CDR3 is CASSLTTGGPYNEQYF. DNA for the CDR3: TGCGCCAGCAGCTTAACCACAGGGGGGCCCTACAATGAGCAGTACTTC.

This clonotype was counted ten times or more. The chain combines TRBV20-1 with TRBJ2-7, with D possibly TRBD1 on 6 matching bases. The CDR3 is made up of 13 amino acids. CDR1 and CDR2 from the germline V gene are DFQATT and SNEGSKA (reference sequence). Trimming shortened V by 5 bases and J by 5 bases, and 16 bases separated the two germline ends. CDR3 nucleotide sequence: TGCAGTGCTGCGACAGGTGGTCTAGACGAGCAGTACTTC. This sequence encodes CSAATGGLDEQYF.

This clonotype occurred many times. The chain is built from TRBV4-2 and TRBJ1-4, with 7 bases lining up with TRBD1. Germline CDR1 is LGHNA and CDR2 is YNFKEQ. The CDR3 length is 15 residues. The V and J ends lost 3 bases and 3 bases, in that order; junction bases with no gene match: 4. CDR3 sequence reads: CASSQLTGSNEKLFF. The CDR3 region has the DNA TGTGCCAGCAGCCAGTTGACAGGGTCTAATGAAAAACTGTTTTTT.